This is a list of T cell receptor beta chains from one sample in a study of T cells in Graves' hyperthyroidism and ophthalmopathy. TCRdb recomputed calls from the multiplex PCR reads with MiXCR, one row per CDR3 protein. The sample shows about 560,000 distinct CDR3 sequences, approximately 16% of them seen only once. Sample: blood. These receptors all come from a woman aged 18 to 35 with Graves' hyperthyroidism. Each CDR3 is given with its conserved first and last residue. Fields, in order: clone size, D gene, J gene, V gene, CDR3 DNA, CDR3 protein. D genes are given only for firm matches. Clone size is not always given. Where it is, it says once, few, many or a class for expanded clones.

size: many; D: TRBD1; J: TRBJ1-5; V: TRBV2; DNA: TGTGCCAGCAGTGTCGAGGGACAGGTCAATCAGCCCCAGCATTTT; CDR3: CASSVEGQVNQPQHF
size: -; D: -; J: TRBJ2-7; V: TRBV10-3; DNA: TGTGCCATCAGTGAGTCTTCTGGACAGATTAACTACGAGCAGTACTTC; CDR3: CAISESSGQINYEQYF
size: many; D: TRBD2; J: TRBJ2-3; V: TRBV2; DNA: TGTGCCAGCAGGCGGGCTAGCGGGCGGAACACAGATACGCAGTATTTT; CDR3: CASRRASGRNTDTQYF
size: many; D: -; J: TRBJ2-7; V: TRBV11-1; DNA: TGTGCCAGCAGCACCAGAGGGACGTTCAGCTCCTACGAGCAGTACTTC; CDR3: CASSTRGTFSSYEQYF
size: many; D: -; J: TRBJ1-2; V: TRBV6-1; DNA: TGTGCCAGCAACGCCGCGGGGCAACCGAACTATGGCTACACCTTC; CDR3: CASNAAGQPNYGYTF
size: few; D: -; J: TRBJ2-4; V: TRBV28; DNA: TGTGCCAGCCGCGCGGAACGAAACCGGGACGCAAAAAACATTCAGTACTTC; CDR3: CASRAERNRDAKNIQYF
size: -; D: -; J: TRBJ1-6; V: TRBV19; DNA: TGTGCCAGTAGTATTCAAGGTCTTTCACCCCTCCACTTT; CDR3: CASSIQGLSPLHF
size: many; D: -; J: TRBJ1-5; V: TRBV12-3/TRBV12-4; DNA: TGTGCCAGCAGTTTAATTAGGTCCAGTCAGCCCCAGCATTTT; CDR3: CASSLIRSSQPQHF
size: few; D: -; J: TRBJ2-3; V: TRBV27; DNA: TGTGCCAGCACCCCTCGGGACTCCACAGATACGCAGTATTTT; CDR3: CASTPRDSTDTQYF
size: -; D: -; J: TRBJ2-2; V: TRBV7-2; DNA: TGTGCCAGCAGCCGGGACCTAAACACCGGGGAGCTGTTTTTT; CDR3: CASSRDLNTGELFF
size: few; D: -; J: TRBJ2-2; V: TRBV4-1; DNA: TGCGCCAGCAGCCAAGTGGGGCCTAGGCCGAACACCGGGGAGCTGTTTTTT; CDR3: CASSQVGPRPNTGELFF
size: few; D: -; J: TRBJ2-1; V: TRBV4-1; DNA: TGCGCCAGCAGCCAAGCAAGGTGGGAAAGTGAGCAGTTCTTC; CDR3: CASSQARWESEQFF
size: few; D: -; J: TRBJ2-1; V: TRBV30; DNA: TGTGCCTGGAGTGTAGGGCAGGACTTTTACAATGAGCAGTTCTTC; CDR3: CAWSVGQDFYNEQFF
size: many; D: TRBD1; J: TRBJ2-1; V: TRBV7-9; DNA: TGTGCCAGCAGCTCTAGTCTACAGGGGGGCTCCTACAATGAGCAGTTCTTC; CDR3: CASSSSLQGGSYNEQFF
size: many; D: -; J: TRBJ2-4; V: TRBV12-3/TRBV12-4; DNA: TGTGCCAGCAGCCAAGGACGGCTGGTCATTCAGTACTTC; CDR3: CASSQGRLVIQYF
size: many; D: -; J: TRBJ2-5; V: TRBV6-2/TRBV6-3; DNA: TGTGCCAGCAGTCTGACTAGACCAGAGACCCAGTACTTC; CDR3: CASSLTRPETQYF
size: few; D: TRBD2; J: TRBJ2-1; V: TRBV5-6; DNA: TGTGCCAGCAGCCCGACTAGCCCAAATGAGCAGTTCTTC; CDR3: CASSPTSPNEQFF
size: few; D: -; J: TRBJ2-1; V: TRBV19; DNA: TGTGCCAGTAGTATATCCGGATACAATGAGCAGTTCTTC; CDR3: CASSISGYNEQFF
size: many; D: TRBD1; J: TRBJ2-7; V: TRBV12-3/TRBV12-4; DNA: TGTGCCAGCAGTCTATCCGGGACAGGGGGACCTTTTTTTTCCTACGAGCAGTACTTC; CDR3: CASSLSGTGGPFFSYEQYF
size: many; D: -; J: TRBJ2-5; V: TRBV7-2; DNA: TGTGCCAGCAGCTTTGGCGTTGAAGAGACCCAGTACTTC; CDR3: CASSFGVEETQYF
size: -; D: TRBD1; J: TRBJ2-7; V: TRBV10-3; DNA: TGTGCCACGGCCGGGACAGGCAGCTCCTACGAGCAGTACTTC; CDR3: CATAGTGSSYEQYF
size: many; D: -; J: TRBJ1-5; V: TRBV12-3/TRBV12-4; DNA: TGTGCCAGCAGTCGGACAGACAATCAGCCCCAGCATTTT; CDR3: CASSRTDNQPQHF
size: few; D: -; J: TRBJ2-6; V: TRBV2; DNA: TGTGCCGGAACCACAGGCGCTGGGGCCAACGTCCTGACTTTC; CDR3: CAGTTGAGANVLTF
size: few; D: -; J: TRBJ1-1; V: TRBV12-5; DNA: TGTGCTACCGAACAGGGATCGGGGACTGAAGCTTTCTTT; CDR3: CATEQGSGTEAFF
size: -; D: -; J: TRBJ2-7; V: TRBV25-1; DNA: TGTGCCAGCAGTGAAGTTGGTGGAGACAGTTACGAGCAGTACTTC; CDR3: CASSEVGGDSYEQYF
size: once; D: TRBD1; J: TRBJ2-5; V: TRBV6-2/TRBV6-3; DNA: TGTGTCAGCAGTCCACAGGGGTTAGAGACCCAGTACTTC; CDR3: CVSSPQGLETQYF
size: -; D: -; J: TRBJ1-6; V: TRBV28; DNA: TGTGCCAGCAGTTTTGAGGGGGATAATTCACCCCTCCACTTT; CDR3: CASSFEGDNSPLHF
size: -; D: -; J: TRBJ1-2; V: TRBV6-5; DNA: TGTGCCAGCAGTTACTCACCGGGGGGGCGCAAAGGCTACACCTTC; CDR3: CASSYSPGGRKGYTF
size: -; D: TRBD1; J: TRBJ1-1; V: TRBV7-9; DNA: TGTGCCAGCACCTTTAACCCGGGACAGCAAAGCACTGAAGCTTTCTTT; CDR3: CASTFNPGQQSTEAFF
size: many; D: -; J: TRBJ2-2; V: TRBV20-1; DNA: TGCAGTGCCATGACCAACGGGGAGCTGTTTTTT; CDR3: CSAMTNGELFF
size: many; D: -; J: TRBJ2-1; V: TRBV18; DNA: TGTGCCAGCTCACCGTTGGCGGGGGAGCAGTTCTTC; CDR3: CASSPLAGEQFF
size: -; D: -; J: TRBJ2-5; V: TRBV6-1; DNA: TGTGCCAGCAGTGTCGTGGGAGGCCAGCAAGAGACCCAGTACTTC; CDR3: CASSVVGGQQETQYF
size: few; D: TRBD2; J: TRBJ2-3; V: TRBV12-5; DNA: TGTGCTAGTGGTTTGGCGGGACTAGCGGGACCCACAGATACGCAGTATTTT; CDR3: CASGLAGLAGPTDTQYF
size: many; D: -; J: TRBJ2-7; V: TRBV9; DNA: TGTGCCAGCAGCCCCCGGGTGGGTTCGGTCGAGCAGTACTTC; CDR3: CASSPRVGSVEQYF
size: many; D: -; J: TRBJ2-5; V: TRBV13; DNA: TGTGCCAGCAGCCCGTCGGCCGGGCGGGGCGAGGGGGAGACCCAGTACTTC; CDR3: CASSPSAGRGEGETQYF
size: many; D: -; J: TRBJ1-1; V: TRBV3-1; DNA: TGTGCCAGCAGCCAAGTTGAGAACACTGAAGCTTTCTTT; CDR3: CASSQVENTEAFF
size: many; D: -; J: TRBJ2-7; V: TRBV5-8; DNA: TGTGCCAGCAGCTTGAGGTCTGGAGCCCACTACGAGCAGTACTTC; CDR3: CASSLRSGAHYEQYF
size: few; D: -; J: TRBJ2-7; V: TRBV6-2/TRBV6-3; DNA: TGTGCCAGCAGTTACGAGACCGACTCCTACGAGCAGTACTTC; CDR3: CASSYETDSYEQYF
size: few; D: TRBD2; J: TRBJ2-3; V: TRBV18; DNA: TGTGCCAGCTCACCACCGGGACTAGCGGGGAGCACAGATACGCAGTATTTT; CDR3: CASSPPGLAGSTDTQYF
size: -; D: -; J: TRBJ2-7; V: TRBV5-1; DNA: TGCGCCAGCAGCTTGATAGGGGGCTCCTACGAGCAGTACTTC; CDR3: CASSLIGGSYEQYF
size: many; D: TRBD1; J: TRBJ2-5; V: TRBV20-1; DNA: TGCAGTGCACGGACAGGGGGCCGTGCTAAAGAGACCCAGTACTTC; CDR3: CSARTGGRAKETQYF
size: few; D: TRBD1; J: TRBJ1-3; V: TRBV6-8; DNA: TGTGCCAGCAGTTCAGGGGGCAAGCTCGGAAACACCATATATTTT; CDR3: CASSSGGKLGNTIYF